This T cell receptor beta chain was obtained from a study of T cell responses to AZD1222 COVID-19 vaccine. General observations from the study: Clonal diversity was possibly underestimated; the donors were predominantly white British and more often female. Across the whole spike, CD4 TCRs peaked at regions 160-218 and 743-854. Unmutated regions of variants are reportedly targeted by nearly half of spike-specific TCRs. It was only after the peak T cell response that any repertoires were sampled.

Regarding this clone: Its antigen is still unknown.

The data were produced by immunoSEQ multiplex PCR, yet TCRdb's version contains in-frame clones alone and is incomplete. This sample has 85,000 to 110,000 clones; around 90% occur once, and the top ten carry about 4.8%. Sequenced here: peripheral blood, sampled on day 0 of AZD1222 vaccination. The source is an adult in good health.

This CDR3 reads CASSPMVGEQFF. The CDR3 DNA is TGTGCCAGCAGCCCGATGGTAGGGGAGCAGTTCTTC. V and J are TRBV7-2 and TRBJ2-1; D gene uncertain. V was trimmed by 5 bases and J by 10 bases, leaving 12 bases between them. The CDR3 totals 12 residues. CDR1 and CDR2 (germline): SGHTA, FQGNSA.